This T cell receptor beta chain was sequenced for a study of T cell repertoires in cytomegalovirus infection. Study-level points and caveats: In two of eight donors, the top clonotype was HLA-C-restricted CMV-specific.

On this clonotype: Its antigen remains unidentified.

Trimming removed 7 bases at V and 0 bases at J, with 13 bases between. The CDR3 has 15 amino acids. CDR1 is MDHEN and CDR2 is SYDVKM in the germline V gene. TCRdb fed the reads into MiXCR, producing one record per CDR3 protein. The repertoire includes some 600,000 distinct CDR3 sequences, approximately 25% of them detected once, and 7% to 9% sits in the top ten. This TCR was recovered from a human donor in good health (CMV status not recorded). Some clones in this sample may be carry-over from other donors' samples. The source material was CD8+ T cells from PBMCs. The J gene is TRBJ1-5, the V gene TRBV28; possibly TRBD1 for D (6 bases). CDR3 sequence (DNA): TGTGCCAGCATCCCTAGGGGGAATAGCAATCAGCCCCAGCATTTT. Translating it yields CASIPRGNSNQPQHF. The entire variable domain, with the rest obtained from reference TRBV28 and TRBJ1-5, is as follows: DVKVTQSSRYLVKRTGEKVFLECVQDMDHENMFWYRQDPGLGLRLIYFSYDVKMKEKGDIPEGYSVSREKKERFSLILESASTNQTSMYLCASIPRGNSNQPQHFGDGTRLSIL.